This note documents a single TCR beta chain sequence. Its target is not known. Donors had nominal health at sampling but likely had unrecorded immune exposures. Trimming took 2 bases from V and 0 from J, leaving 12 bases between them. This CDR3 contains 15 residues. The germline V gene encodes CDR1 SGHDT and CDR2 YYEEEE. The PCR ran on 60 Vbeta and 13 Jbeta primers. Method: immunoSEQ multiplex PCR; TCRdb's copy keeps in-frame clones and lacks some. The sample has about 92,000 clones, 65% to 80% seen once. The sample originates from a study of cytomegalovirus exposure and HLA in healthy donors. Whole-study findings and limits: Both high specificity and high sensitivity reportedly marked the classifier's diagnosis of cytomegalovirus status.

V usage is TRBV5-6 and J usage is TRBJ2-7, with D tentatively TRBD2 (6 bases). The sequence was collected from a young woman in good health and CMV-seropositive. Sequenced material: PBMCs. CDR3 DNA sequence: TGTGCCAGCAGCTTACTAGGCGGGGACTCCTACGAGCAGTACTTC. Translating it yields CASSLLGGDSYEQYF. Full variable domain (remainder filled in from reference TRBV5-6 and TRBJ2-7): DAGVTQSPTHLIKTRGQQVTLRCSPKSGHDTVSWYQQALGQGPQFIFQYYEEEERQRGNFPDRFSGHQFPNYSSELNVNALLLGDSALYLCASSLLGGDSYEQYFGPGTRLTVT.